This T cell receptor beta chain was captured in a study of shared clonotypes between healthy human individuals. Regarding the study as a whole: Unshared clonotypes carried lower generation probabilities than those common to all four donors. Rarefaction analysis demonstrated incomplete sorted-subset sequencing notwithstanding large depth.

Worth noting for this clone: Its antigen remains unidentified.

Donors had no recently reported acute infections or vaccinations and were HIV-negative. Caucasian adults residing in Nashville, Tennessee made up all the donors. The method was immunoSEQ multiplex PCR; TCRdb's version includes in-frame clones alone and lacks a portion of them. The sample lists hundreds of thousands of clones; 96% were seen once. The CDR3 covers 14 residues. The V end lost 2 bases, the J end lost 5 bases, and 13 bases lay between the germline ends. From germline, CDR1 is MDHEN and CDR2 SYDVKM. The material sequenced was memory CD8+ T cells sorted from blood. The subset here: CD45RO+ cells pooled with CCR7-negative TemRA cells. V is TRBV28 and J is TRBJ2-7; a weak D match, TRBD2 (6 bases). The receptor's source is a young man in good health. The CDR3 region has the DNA TGTGCCAGCAGTTTAACCAGGGAGGTCGACGAGCAGTACTTC. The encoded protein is CASSLTREVDEQYF. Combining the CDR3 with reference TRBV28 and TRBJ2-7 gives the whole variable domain DVKVTQSSRYLVKRTGEKVFLECVQDMDHENMFWYRQDPGLGLRLIYFSYDVKMKEKGDIPEGYSVSREKKERFSLILESASTNQTSMYLCASSLTREVDEQYFGPGTRLTVT.